The clone carrying this T cell receptor (beta chain) was detected once. Antigen unknown. Distinct nucleotide sequences in the sample also encode this CDR3. The sample belongs to a study of Tregs in tolerant kidney transplant recipients. Study-wide findings and caveats: Few patients were studied, so findings need validation in larger groups. No direct test of biological reproducibility was done here.

Unstimulated Tregs (CD4+CD25+CD127-) and CD4+CD25- non-Tregs were sorted from PBMCs. Clones were read by immunoSEQ multiplex PCR, and TCRdb kept only the in-frame ones, dropping some. The table lists under 300,000 clones, around 81% of them singletons, with less than 0.75% in the top ten. The V end was cut by 3 bases, the J end by 0 bases, with 5 bases between. Germline CDR1 reads KGHSH; CDR2 reads LQKENI. The CDR3 contains 13 residues. The TCR comes from a human donor in good health. The chain uses TRBV18 and TRBJ1-1; D unresolved. Sequenced sample: CD4+ T cells from blood. The CDR3 nucleotides are TGTGCCAGCTCACCCGGTTTGAACACTGAAGCTTTCTTT. Protein product: CASSPGLNTEAFF.